This T cell receptor (beta chain) was retrieved from a study of cytomegalovirus exposure and HLA in healthy donors. Study as a whole: Approximately 77 million unique TCRs from HLA-typed donors were held in an early release of data.

With 3 bases clipped from V and 4 bases from J, the junction kept 3 bases outside the gene matches. CDR3 size: 14 residues. Germline V lookup: CDR1 SQVTM, CDR2 ANQGSEA. A multiplex PCR was run with 60 Vbeta primers and 13 Jbeta primers. Repertoires were generated with immunoSEQ multiplex PCR, while TCRdb's copy carries only in-frame clones and drops some. The table lists some 140,000 clones, approximately 80% of them singletons, with 2% to 2.5% in the top ten. Details on this clone: What it recognizes is unknown.

Overall study findings and caveats: Sequencing probably produced one cluster of sequence variants that were highly shared. Researchers reported in a later analysis that a missense DCLRE1C variant was tied to TCR beta V- and J-gene trimming. Serostatus for CMV was the only available immune exposure information.

Sequencing was performed on PBMCs. This rearrangement joins TRBV29-1 to TRBJ2-1; 10 bases match TRBD2. The sequence was collected from a man aged 25-45 years in good health and CMV-seronegative. In DNA form, the CDR3 reads TGCAGCGTTGATACAGCGGGAGGGTACAATGAGCAGTTCTTC. Its protein product is CSVDTAGGYNEQFF.